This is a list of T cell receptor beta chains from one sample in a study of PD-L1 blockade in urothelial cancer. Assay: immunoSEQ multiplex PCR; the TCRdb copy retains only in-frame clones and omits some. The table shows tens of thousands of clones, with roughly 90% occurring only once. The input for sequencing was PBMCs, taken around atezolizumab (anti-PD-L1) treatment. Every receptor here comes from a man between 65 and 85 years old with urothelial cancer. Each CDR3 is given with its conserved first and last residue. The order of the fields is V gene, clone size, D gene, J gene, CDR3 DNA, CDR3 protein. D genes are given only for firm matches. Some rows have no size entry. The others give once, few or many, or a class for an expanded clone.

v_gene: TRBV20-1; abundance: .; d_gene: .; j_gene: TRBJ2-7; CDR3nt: TGCAGTGCCGTCAGGGGCCTCGAGCAGTACTTC; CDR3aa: CSAVRGLEQYF
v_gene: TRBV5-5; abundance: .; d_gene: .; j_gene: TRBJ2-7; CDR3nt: TGTGCCAGCAGCTTGGACAGGTACTACGAGCAGTACTTC; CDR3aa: CASSLDRYYEQYF
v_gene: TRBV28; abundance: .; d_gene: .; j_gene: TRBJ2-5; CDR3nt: TGTGCCAGCAGTTTAAACGGGAGAGGGGCGGAGACCCAGTACTTC; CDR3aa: CASSLNGRGAETQYF
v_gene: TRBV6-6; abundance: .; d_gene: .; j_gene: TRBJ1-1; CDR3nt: TGTGCCAGCAGGGACCCGGGACAGAACACTGAAGCTTTCTTT; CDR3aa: CASRDPGQNTEAFF
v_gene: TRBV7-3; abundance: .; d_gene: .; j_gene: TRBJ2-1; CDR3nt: TGTGCCAGCAGCTTAATGTCGGGAGCTAATCACAATGAGCAGTTCTTC; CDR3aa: CASSLMSGANHNEQFF
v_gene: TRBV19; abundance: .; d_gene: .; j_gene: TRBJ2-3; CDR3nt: TGTGCCAGTAGTATAGGACTGGATACGCAGTATTTT; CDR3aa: CASSIGLDTQYF
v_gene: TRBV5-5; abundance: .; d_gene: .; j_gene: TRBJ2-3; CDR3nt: TGTGCCAGCAGCTTGGATAGAGATACGCAGTATTTT; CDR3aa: CASSLDRDTQYF
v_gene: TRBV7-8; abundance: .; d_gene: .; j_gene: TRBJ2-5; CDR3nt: TGTGCCAGCACCCTAGAGGGTGTGGGCCAAGAGACCCAGTACTTC; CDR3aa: CASTLEGVGQETQYF
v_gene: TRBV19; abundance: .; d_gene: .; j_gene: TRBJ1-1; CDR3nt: TGTGCCAGTAGCGAACAGGGATTCACTGAAGCTTTCTTT; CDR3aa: CASSEQGFTEAFF
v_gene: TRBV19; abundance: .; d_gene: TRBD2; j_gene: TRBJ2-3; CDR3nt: TGTGCCAGTAGCCGGGGACTAGCGGGAGGGGCAGATACGCAGTATTTT; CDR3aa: CASSRGLAGGADTQYF
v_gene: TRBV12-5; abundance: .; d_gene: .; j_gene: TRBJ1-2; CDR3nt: TGTGCTAGTGGTTTGGTACCGATCTACAGGGCGGAGAGTGGCTACACCTTC; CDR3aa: CASGLVPIYRAESGYTF
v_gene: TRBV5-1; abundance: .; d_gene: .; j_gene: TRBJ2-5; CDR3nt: TGCGCCAGCAGCTCCCAGGGGATGCTGGAGACCCAGTACTTC; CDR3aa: CASSSQGMLETQYF
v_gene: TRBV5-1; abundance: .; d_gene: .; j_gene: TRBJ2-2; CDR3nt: TGCGCCAGCAGCCCTCAGGGCACCGGGGAGCTGTTTTTT; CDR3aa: CASSPQGTGELFF
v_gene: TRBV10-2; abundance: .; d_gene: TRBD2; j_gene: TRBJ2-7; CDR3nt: TGCGCCAGCATAGGCGGGAGATACGAGCAGTACTTC; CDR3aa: CASIGGRYEQYF
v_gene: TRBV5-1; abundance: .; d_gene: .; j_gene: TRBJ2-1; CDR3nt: TGCGCCAGCGGGCCCATGGGGAGCGGAGGGAGCTCCTACAATGAGCAGTTCTTC; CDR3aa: CASGPMGSGGSSYNEQFF
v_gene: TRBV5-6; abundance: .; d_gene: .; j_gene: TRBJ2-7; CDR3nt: TGTGCCAGCACCTACCGTCAGGGGATCGTTTCCGAGCAGTACTTC; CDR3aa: CASTYRQGIVSEQYF
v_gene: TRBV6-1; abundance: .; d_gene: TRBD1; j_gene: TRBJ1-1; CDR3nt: TGTGCCAGCAGACCAGGGGGCTGGGGCGCTGAAGCTTTCTTT; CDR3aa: CASRPGGWGAEAFF
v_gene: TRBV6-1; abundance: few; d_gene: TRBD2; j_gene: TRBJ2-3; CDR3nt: TGTGCCAGCAGTGGTTTCGGGACTAGCGGGAGTCGGGATACGCAGTATTTT; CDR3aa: CASSGFGTSGSRDTQYF
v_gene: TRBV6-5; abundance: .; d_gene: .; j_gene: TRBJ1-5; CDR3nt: TGTGCCAGCAGACCGACAGGCCCAATCCCCGAGCCCCAGCATTTT; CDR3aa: CASRPTGPIPEPQHF
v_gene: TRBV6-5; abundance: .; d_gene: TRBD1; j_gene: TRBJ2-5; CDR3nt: TGTGCCAGCAGTTACTCCCGGACAGGGGGCGAGACCCAGTACTTC; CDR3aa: CASSYSRTGGETQYF
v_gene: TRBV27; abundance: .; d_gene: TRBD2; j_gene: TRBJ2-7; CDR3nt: TGTGCCAGCAGTCCACTAGCGGGAGTTGGAGAGCAGTACTTC; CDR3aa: CASSPLAGVGEQYF
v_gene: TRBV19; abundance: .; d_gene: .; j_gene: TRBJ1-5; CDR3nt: TGTGCCAGTAGTAACGGGGGGTCGCAGCCCCAGCATTTT; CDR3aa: CASSNGGSQPQHF
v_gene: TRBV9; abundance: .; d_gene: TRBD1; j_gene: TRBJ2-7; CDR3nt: TGTGCCAGCAACAGGACAGGGGAACACGAGCAGTACTTC; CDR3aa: CASNRTGEHEQYF
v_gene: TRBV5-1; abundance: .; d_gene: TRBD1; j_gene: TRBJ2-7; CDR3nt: TGCGCCAGCAGCCTCGACAGGGCAAGGCAGTACTTC; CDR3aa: CASSLDRARQYF
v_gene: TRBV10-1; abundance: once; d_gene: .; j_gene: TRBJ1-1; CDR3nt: TGCGCCAGCAGTAGTCAGGGGCGGACTGAAGCTTTCTTT; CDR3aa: CASSSQGRTEAFF
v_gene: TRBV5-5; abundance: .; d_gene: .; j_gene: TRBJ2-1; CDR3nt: TGTGCCAGCAGCTTGTCAGCGGCCCACAATGAGCAGTTCTTC; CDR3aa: CASSLSAAHNEQFF
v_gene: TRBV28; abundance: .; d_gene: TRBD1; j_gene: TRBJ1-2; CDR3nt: TGTGCCATCACAGGACAGGGTATGGGCTATGGCTACACCTTC; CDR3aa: CAITGQGMGYGYTF
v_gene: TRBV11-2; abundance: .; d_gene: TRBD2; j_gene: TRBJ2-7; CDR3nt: TGTGCCAGCAGCTTAGCGGGGGGGCGGTACGAGCAGTACTTC; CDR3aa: CASSLAGGRYEQYF
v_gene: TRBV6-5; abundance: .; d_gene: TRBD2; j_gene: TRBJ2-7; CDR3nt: TGTGCCAGCAGTTACCTGACTAGCGGGAGATACGAGCAGTACTTC; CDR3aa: CASSYLTSGRYEQYF
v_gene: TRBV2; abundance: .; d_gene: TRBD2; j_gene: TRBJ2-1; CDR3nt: TGTGCCAGCAGCCGCCTAGCGGGAAACTACAATGAGCAGTTCTTC; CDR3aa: CASSRLAGNYNEQFF
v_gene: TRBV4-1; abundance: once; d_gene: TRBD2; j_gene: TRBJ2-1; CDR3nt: TGCGCCAGCAGCCTTGGACTAGCGGTGTACAATGAGCAGTTCTTC; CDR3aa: CASSLGLAVYNEQFF
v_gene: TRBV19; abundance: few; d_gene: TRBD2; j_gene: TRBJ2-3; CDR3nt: TGTGCCAGTAGTACCCGGACTAGCGGGGAGGGGGATACGCAGTATTTT; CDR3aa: CASSTRTSGEGDTQYF
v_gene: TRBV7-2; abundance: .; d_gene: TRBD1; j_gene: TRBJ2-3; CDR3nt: TGTGCCAGCAGCTTGGGGGACAGGGAAACAGATACGCAGTATTTT; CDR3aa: CASSLGDRETDTQYF
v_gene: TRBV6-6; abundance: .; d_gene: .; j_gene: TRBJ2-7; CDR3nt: TGTGCCAGCAGTTACGACAGCTACGAGCAGTACTTC; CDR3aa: CASSYDSYEQYF
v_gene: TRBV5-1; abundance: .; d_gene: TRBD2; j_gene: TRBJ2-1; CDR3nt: TGCGCCAGCAGCCTGGGGGGGGATCGGTACAATGAGCAGTTCTTC; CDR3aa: CASSLGGDRYNEQFF
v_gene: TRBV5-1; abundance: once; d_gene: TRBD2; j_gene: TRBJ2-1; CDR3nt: TGCGCCAGCAGCTTGAGTACTAGCGGGAGCAATGAGCAGTTCTTC; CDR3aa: CASSLSTSGSNEQFF
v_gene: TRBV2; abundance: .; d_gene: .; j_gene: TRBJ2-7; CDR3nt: TGTGCCAGCAGTGTTAATATTTACGAGCAGTACTTC; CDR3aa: CASSVNIYEQYF
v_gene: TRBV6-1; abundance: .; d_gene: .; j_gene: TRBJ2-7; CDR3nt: TGTGCCAGCAGTGGAGGGGGCTACGAGCAGTACTTC; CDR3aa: CASSGGGYEQYF
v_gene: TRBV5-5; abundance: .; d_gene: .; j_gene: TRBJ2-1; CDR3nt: TGTGCCAGCAGCCCCCATCAGGTCGATGAGCAGTTCTTC; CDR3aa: CASSPHQVDEQFF
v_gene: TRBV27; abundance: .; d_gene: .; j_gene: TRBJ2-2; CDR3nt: TGTGCCAGCATGCGTGGAAGGAGCCTAACGAACACCGGGGAGCTGTTTTTT; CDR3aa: CASMRGRSLTNTGELFF
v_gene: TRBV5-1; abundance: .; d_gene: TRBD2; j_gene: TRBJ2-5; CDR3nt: TGCGCCAGCAGCTTTGCGGGACAGCGAGCGGGAGGCGGGGAGACCCAGTACTTC; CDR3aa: CASSFAGQRAGGGETQYF
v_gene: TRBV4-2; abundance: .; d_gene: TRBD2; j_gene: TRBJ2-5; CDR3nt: TGTGCCAGCAGTCCCTGGACTAGCGGAGTGCCCCTCCAAGAGACCCAGTACTTC; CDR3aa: CASSPWTSGVPLQETQYF
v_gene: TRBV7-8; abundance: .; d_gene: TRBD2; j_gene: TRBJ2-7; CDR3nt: TGTGCCAGCAGCTTAGGGCTAGCGGCCTACGAGCAGTACTTC; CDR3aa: CASSLGLAAYEQYF
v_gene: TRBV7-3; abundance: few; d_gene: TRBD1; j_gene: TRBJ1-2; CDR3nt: TGTGCCAGCAGCCCCGGGGACAGGGACTATGGCTACACCTTC; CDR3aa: CASSPGDRDYGYTF
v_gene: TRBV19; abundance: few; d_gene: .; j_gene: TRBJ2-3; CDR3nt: TGTGCCAGTAGTATAGCGGGAGCTGGGGCAGATACGCAGTATTTT; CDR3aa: CASSIAGAGADTQYF
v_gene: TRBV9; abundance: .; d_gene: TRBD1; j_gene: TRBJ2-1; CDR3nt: TGTGCCAGCAGCGGAGGGACAGGGTCCTACAATGAGCAGTTCTTC; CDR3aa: CASSGGTGSYNEQFF
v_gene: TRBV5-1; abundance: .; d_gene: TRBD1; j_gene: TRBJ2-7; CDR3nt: TGCGCCAGCAGCCAGGGACAGGAGATCTACGAGCAGTACTTC; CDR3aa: CASSQGQEIYEQYF
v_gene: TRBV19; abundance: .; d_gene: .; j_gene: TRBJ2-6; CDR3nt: TGTGCCAGTCACCTATACTCGGAGCTATCTGGGGCCAACGTCCTGACTTTC; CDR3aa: CASHLYSELSGANVLTF
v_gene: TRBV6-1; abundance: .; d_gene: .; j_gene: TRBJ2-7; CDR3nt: TGTGCCAGCAGTGCAGTCAAGTCCCCGCCAAGAGGTCGGTACTTC; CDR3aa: CASSAVKSPPRGRYF
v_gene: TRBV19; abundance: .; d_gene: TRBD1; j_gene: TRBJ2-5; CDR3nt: TGTGCCAGTAGTATTATGGGACAGGGTGGAGAGACCCAGTACTTC; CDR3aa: CASSIMGQGGETQYF
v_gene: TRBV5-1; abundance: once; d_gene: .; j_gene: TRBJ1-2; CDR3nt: TGCGCCAGCAGCTTGGTTGGGGGGGAAAGGGGCTACACCTTC; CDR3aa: CASSLVGGERGYTF